Sequencing of this T cell receptor beta chain was carried out in a study of T cell changes during pregnancy in multiple sclerosis. The protocol was immunoSEQ multiplex PCR, while the TCRdb copy is restricted to in-frame clones and leaves out a portion. The table records about 33,000 clones, about nine tenths of them present only once. The germline CDR1 and CDR2 sequences are SGHTA and FQGTGA. CDR3 length: 14 amino acids. V lost 3 bases and J 0 bases, leaving 8 bases between the germline ends. V is TRBV7-3 and J is TRBJ2-5, with D possibly TRBD2 on 6 matching bases. The TCR comes from a female donor in good health, enrolled as a control in a pregnancy study. The source was CD4+ T cells from peripheral blood mononuclear cells, collected in the third trimester of pregnancy. This CDR3 reads CASSFSGHQETQYF. The CDR3 DNA sequence: TGTGCCAGCAGCTTTAGCGGTCACCAAGAGACCCAGTACTTC.